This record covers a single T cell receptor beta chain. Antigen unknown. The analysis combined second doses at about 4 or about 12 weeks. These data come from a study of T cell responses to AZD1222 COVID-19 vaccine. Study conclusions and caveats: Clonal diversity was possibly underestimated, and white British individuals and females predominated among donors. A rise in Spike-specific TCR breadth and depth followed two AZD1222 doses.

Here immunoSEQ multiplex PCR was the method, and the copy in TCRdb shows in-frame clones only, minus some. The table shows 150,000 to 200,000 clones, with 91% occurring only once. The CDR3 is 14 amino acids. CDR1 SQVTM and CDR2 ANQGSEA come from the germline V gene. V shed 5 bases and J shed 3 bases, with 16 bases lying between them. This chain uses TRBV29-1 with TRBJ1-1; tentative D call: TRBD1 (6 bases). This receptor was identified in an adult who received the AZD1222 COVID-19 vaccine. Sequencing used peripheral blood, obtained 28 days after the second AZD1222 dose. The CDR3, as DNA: TGCAGCGTTCTGAGGGGTACAGGGTACACTGAAGCTTTCTTT. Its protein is CSVLRGTGYTEAFF.